The entry that follows covers one T cell receptor beta chain sequence. Antigen: not known. With 0 bases removed from V and 1 base from J, the gap between germline ends came to 9 bases. This CDR3 contains 15 residues. Germline V gene data show CDR1 as SGHTA and CDR2 as FQGTGA. This specimen comes from a study of radiation and T cells in renal cell carcinoma. Time point indicated: baseline pretreatment blood. Specified treatment: 15 Gy SBRT to primary tumor, nephrectomy 4 weeks later. Blood was sampled at baseline, 2 weeks and 4 weeks after SBRT. Study-level findings and limits: From baseline, blood top tumor clonotypes peaked at 2 weeks post-radiation.

Clones were sequenced by immunoSEQ multiplex PCR, and TCRdb holds only the in-frame ones, with some missing. Of about 61,000 clones listed, approximately 84% are singletons. The genes are TRBV7-3 and TRBJ1-1; a possible D gene is TRBD1 (6 bases). Sample: blood, taken from a patient whose treatment included radiotherapy and nephrectomy. The receptor comes from a man between 60 and 75 years old with renal cell carcinoma. As DNA, the CDR3 is TGTGCCAGCAGCTTAACGGCCAGGGGGAACACTGAAGCTTTCTTT. Translation: CASSLTARGNTEAFF.